This entry lists 15 T cell receptor beta chains sequenced from one sample in a study of tumor-infiltrating lymphocytes in primary liver carcinoma (dated by TCRdb to about 2017). TRIzol reagent was used to extract blood RNA from unsorted whole blood, while the DNeasy Blood & Tissue kit provided the germline DNA. TCRdb names Illumina HiSeq 2500 as the instrument used. Starting from approximately 500 ng total RNA, TCRbeta-specific cDNA was produced by reverse transcription with a constant-region primer and ProtoScript II reverse transcriptase. Construction of the TCRbeta libraries relied on three nested rounds of multiplex PCR, following a slightly modified ARM-PCR procedure. Each of the first two PCR rounds ran for 9 to 10 cycles using multiplex TRBV1-TRBV30 forward primers together with a Cbeta reverse primer. In TCRdb, the public reads were trimmed at Q25 with fastp and aligned with MiXCR, with productive beta chains retained. CDR3 protein duplicates are merged, each entry listing the most common genes and DNA. The table for this sample lists about 310,000 distinct CDR3 sequences; around 50% of them were counted only once. 15% to 20% of the sample is in the top ten clones.

The sample was peripheral blood. Receptor source: a woman in her twenties or thirties with primary liver carcinoma and hepatitis B virus infection.

Comment on this clonotype: Just one base apart from a much larger clone, this may be a read error. The chain carries TRBV29-1 and TRBJ2-7, with D unclear. Trimming removed 4 bases from V and 2 bases from J, with 15 bases in between. The CDR3 has 14 residues. Germline loops: CDR1 SQVTM, CDR2 ANQGSEA. The CDR3 bases are TGCAGCGTTGTATTGGAACAGAAAACCTACGAGCAGTACTTC. This gives the protein CSVVLEQKTYEQYF.

Details on this clonotype: A read error may explain this, as a much larger clone is one base away. This chain links TRBV4-1 with TRBJ2-1; maybe TRBD2 (5 bases). The germline gives CDR1 MGHRA, CDR2 YSYEKL. The CDR3 has 15 residues. The CDR3 DNA is TGCGCCAGCAGCCAAGATACGGGGATCTACGATGAGCAGTTCTTC. This codes for CASSQDTGIYDEQFF.

In its sample, this clonotype was seen a few times. One end of the junction is discordant with germline, which a read error may explain. V is TRBV28 and J is TRBJ1-1; unclear D gene. Germline V gene sequence: CDR1 MDHEN, CDR2 SYDVKM. There are 14 residues in the CDR3. The CDR3 nucleotides are TGTGCTAGCAGTTCAGGCCGAGGGCACACTGAAGCTTTCTTT. Its translation: CASSSGRGHTEAFF.

Concerning this clonotype itself: This may stem from a read error, because a much larger clone lies one nucleotide away. CDR3 sequence: CASGYSGQGMEETQYF. The CDR3 region has the DNA TGTGCCAGCGGTTATTCCGGACAGGGCATGGAAGAGACCCAGTACTTC. V gene TRBV6-2 or TRBV6-3 combines with J gene TRBJ2-5; 8 positions agree with TRBD1. Looked up from germline, CDR1 is MNHEY and CDR2 is SVGEGT. The CDR3 is made up of 16 amino acids.

On this clonotype itself: This sequence may be a read error, since a much larger clone differs from it by one base. The chain carries TRBV6-1 and TRBJ2-6; D gene uncertain. Germline CDR1 MNHNS, CDR2 SASEGT. V lost 4 bases, J lost 0 bases, and 13 bases lay in between. The CDR3 extends over 17 amino acids. The CDR3 DNA is TGTGCCAGCAGTGTCTTAACTGCGGCCTCTGGGGCCAACGTCCTGACTTTC. This translates into CASSVLTAASGANVLTF.

On this clonotype itself: One junction end disagrees with the germline gene, perhaps due to a read error. The CDR3 is CANSLSAYVNERFF. The CDR3 DNA reads as TGTGCCAACAGCTTATCAGCGTATGTGAATGAGCGGTTCTTC. The chain has TRBV11-2 and TRBJ2-1; D not certain. Germline V lookup: CDR1 SGHAT, CDR2 FQNNGV. The CDR3 is made up of 14 amino acids.

About this clonotype: A read error may produce the germline difference seen at one junction end. The chain uses TRBV6-5 and TRBJ1-6; D not certain. The CDR3 length is 16 residues. CDR1 and CDR2 (germline): MNHEY, SVGAGI. CDR3 in amino acids: CTSSYDVKRRISPLHF. CDR3 bases: TGTACCAGCAGTTACGATGTAAAGAGGCGGATTTCACCCCTCCACTTT.

This clonotype was seen repeatedly, ten times or more. The chain has TRBV29-1 and TRBJ1-2; D gene unclear. Per germline, CDR1 SQVTM and CDR2 ANQGSEA. The CDR3 runs 11 residues. V gave up 7 bases and J gave up 0 bases, with 6 bases separating them. The CDR3 here is CSAPTNYGYTF. The CDR3 DNA is TGCAGCGCCCCTACTAACTATGGCTACACCTTC.

This clonotype occurred once. The final CDR3 position lacks the conserved phenylalanine or tryptophan, pointing to a likely read error. V usage is TRBV12-3 or TRBV12-4 and J usage is TRBJ1-1, with TRBD1 matching over 9 bases. With V trimmed by 4 bases and J by 0 bases, 6 bases remained unmatched. The CDR3 is 16 amino acids. CDR3: CASSSYGTGLNTEAFC. In DNA, the CDR3 is TGTGCCAGCAGTTCCTATGGGACAGGGTTGAACACTGAAGCTTTCTGT.

A note on this clonotype: The germline gene is not matched at one end of the junction; a read error may be the cause. The rearrangement links TRBV4-1 to TRBJ2-7; 7 bases are a match to TRBD2. The CDR3 extends over 16 amino acids. The germline CDR1 and CDR2 sequences are MGHRA and YSYEKL. CDR3 nucleotide sequence: TGCGCCAGCGGCCAAGATCGTATTAGCGGGTGGGACGAGCAGTACTTC. The encoded protein is CASGQDRISGWDEQYF.

As regards this clonotype: A read error may explain this, as a much larger clone is one base away. This chain connects TRBV4-3 to TRBJ2-6, with D perhaps being TRBD1 or TRBD2 (5 bases each). CDR1 is LGHNA, CDR2 YSLEER, per germline. CDR3 length equals 16 residues. This chain's CDR3 is CASSPGQGPGANILTF. CDR3 DNA: TGCGCCAGCAGCCCTGGCCAGGGACCTGGGGCCAACATCCTGACTTTC.

This clonotype was seen only a few times. This sequence joins TRBV6-5 and TRBJ2-2; D might be TRBD2 (6 bases). The germline gives CDR1 MNHEY, CDR2 SVGAGI. The CDR3 covers 14 residues. Trimming removed 2 bases from V and 7 bases from J, with 11 bases in between. The CDR3 here is CASSYIGGIGELFF. CDR3 sequence (DNA): TGTGCCAGCAGTTACATCGGGGGTATCGGGGAGCTGTTTTTT.

In regard to this clonotype: One base away lies a much larger clone, so this may be a sequencing read error. The J gene is TRBJ2-1, the V gene TRBV5-6, with D possibly matching TRBD2 (5 bases). Germline loops: CDR1 SGHDT, CDR2 YYEEEE. The CDR3 length is 17 residues. Trimming took 3 bases from V and 9 from J, leaving 25 bases between them. The DNA of the CDR3 is TGTGCCAGCAGCTCCCCTGGGATCCTACCAGGAGAGGGTGAGCAGTTCTTC. The encoded protein is CASSSPGILPGEGEQFF.

The gene calls are TRBV7-9 and TRBJ2-1, with D possibly being TRBD1 (6 bases). CDR3 size: 14 residues. Trimming shortened V by 4 bases and J by 10 bases, and 17 bases separated the two germline ends. CDR1 is SEHNR, CDR2 FQNEAQ, per germline (reference sequence). CDR3 loop: CASSSPSGAGEQFF. In DNA form, the CDR3 reads TGTGCCAGCAGCTCCCCCTCAGGGGCAGGGGAGCAGTTCTTC. The whole variable domain, filled in from reference TRBV7-9 and TRBJ2-1, reads DTGVSQNPRHKITKRGQNVTFRCDPISEHNRLYWYRQTLGQGPEFLTYFQNEAQLEKSRLLSDRFSAERPKGSFSTLEIQRTEQGDSAMYLCASSSPSGAGEQFFGPGTRLTVL.

Worth noting for this clonotype: An end of the junction differs from the germline gene, which may be a read error. V usage is TRBV29-1 and J usage is TRBJ2-7; D gene unclear. Germline assignment: CDR1 SQVTM and CDR2 ANQGSEA. CDR3 length equals 13 residues. The CDR3 DNA follows: TGCAGCGTTGCGGGTACTCTATCCTACGAGCATTACTTC. This encodes CSVAGTLSYEHYF.